This T cell receptor beta chain was recovered during a study of CD8+ T cells in alopecia areata. The study, taken as a whole, reports: Within the top 100, expanded CD8+ clones significantly decreased with tofacitinib, as did scalp clonality.

This clone appeared a few times. Antigen: not known. Germline V gene data show CDR1 as GTSNPN and CDR2 as SVGIG (reference sequence). This CDR3 region has 14 residues. Trimming took off 2 bases at V and 6 bases at J, with 14 bases between the two ends. Following RNA extraction, reverse transcription yielded cDNA that acted as the sequencing template. Sequenced by immunoSEQ multiplex PCR; TCRdb stores in-frame clones only, minus some. The sample contains some 200,000 clones, about three fifths of which appear only once. The treatment denotes: oral pan-JAK inhibitor, 5-10 mg twice daily. Sorted out of PBMCs were CD4+ T cells and CD8+ T cells.

This sequence joins TRBV30 and TRBJ1-5; D uncertain. The sample in question was CD4+ T cells sorted from blood, obtained at week 4, from a patient treated with tofacitinib. This receptor was identified in a human donor with alopecia areata. The CDR3 reads CAWSLGEGFQPQHF. The CDR3 DNA reads as TGTGCCTGGAGTCTTGGGGAGGGTTTTCAGCCCCAGCATTTT.